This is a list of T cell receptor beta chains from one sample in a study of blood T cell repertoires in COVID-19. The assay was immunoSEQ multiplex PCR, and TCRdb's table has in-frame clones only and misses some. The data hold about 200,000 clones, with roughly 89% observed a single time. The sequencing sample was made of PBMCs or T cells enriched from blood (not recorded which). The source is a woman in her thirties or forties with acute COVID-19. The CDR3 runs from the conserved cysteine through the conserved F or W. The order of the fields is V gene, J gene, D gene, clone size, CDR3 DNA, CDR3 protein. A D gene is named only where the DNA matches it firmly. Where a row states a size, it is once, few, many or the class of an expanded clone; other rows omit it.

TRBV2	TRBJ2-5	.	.	TGTGCCAGCAGTCAGGGGATAGAGACCCAGTACTTC	CASSQGIETQYF
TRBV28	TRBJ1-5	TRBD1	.	TGTGCCAGCAGCCCGACAGGGGATCAGCCCCAGCATTTT	CASSPTGDQPQHF
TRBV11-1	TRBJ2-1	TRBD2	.	TGTGCCAGCAGCTTAGTTAGCGGGAGCGATGAGCAGTTCTTC	CASSLVSGSDEQFF
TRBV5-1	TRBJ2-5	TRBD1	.	TGCGCCAGCAGCTTGAATCACAGGGGTGAGACCCAGTACTTC	CASSLNHRGETQYF
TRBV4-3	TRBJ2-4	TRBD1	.	TGCGCCAGCAGCCAAGGACGGGACAGGGGGTTGGACATAGCCAAAAACATTCAGTACTTC	CASSQGRDRGLDIAKNIQYF
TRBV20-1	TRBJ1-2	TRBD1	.	TGCAGTGCTGACAGGGGGCCTGGCTACACCTTC	CSADRGPGYTF
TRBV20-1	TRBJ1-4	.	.	TGCAGTGCTAGTAAGGCCGGACAGACGGCCTATGAAAAACTGTTTTTT	CSASKAGQTAYEKLFF
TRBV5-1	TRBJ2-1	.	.	TGCGCCAGCAGCTTGGGGGGGCCGTACAATGAGCAGTTCTTC	CASSLGGPYNEQFF
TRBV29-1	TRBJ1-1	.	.	TGCAGCGTTAGGGACTTTGAAGCTTTCTTT	CSVRDFEAFF
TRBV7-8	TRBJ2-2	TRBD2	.	TGTGCCAGCAGCTCAAAACTAGCGGGGGGTGCGAACACCGGGGAGCTGTTTTTT	CASSSKLAGGANTGELFF
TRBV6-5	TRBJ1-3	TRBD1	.	TGTGCCAGCAGTTCATCAGGGGGAACTGGAAACACCATATATTTT	CASSSSGGTGNTIYF
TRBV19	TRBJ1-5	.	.	TGTGCCAGTAGGTTATCAGGGCTAAGCAATCAGCCCCAGCATTTT	CASRLSGLSNQPQHF
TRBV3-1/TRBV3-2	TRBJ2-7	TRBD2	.	TGTGCCAGCAGCCAAGTAGGAGCGGGAGCGGCCGAGCAGTACTTC	CASSQVGAGAAEQYF
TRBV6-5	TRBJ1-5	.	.	TGTGCCAGCCAGGGATCAAATCAGCCCCAGCATTTT	CASQGSNQPQHF
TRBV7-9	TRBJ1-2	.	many	TGTGCCTTTCCCGGGGGGATAGATGGCTACACCTTC	CAFPGGIDGYTF
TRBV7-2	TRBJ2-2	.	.	TGTGCCAGCAGCTTCGACCGAGCTAGGCGGGTGGTGGTCGGGGAGCTGTTTTTT	CASSFDRARRVVVGELFF
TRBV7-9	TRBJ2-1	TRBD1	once	TGTGCCAGCAGCCACAGACAGGGGGCTTCCCCTCTAAATGAGCAGTTCTTC	CASSHRQGASPLNEQFF
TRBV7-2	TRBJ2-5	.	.	TGTGCCAGCAGCTCCCTCCGGACTACTTCCGAGACCCAGTACTTC	CASSSLRTTSETQYF
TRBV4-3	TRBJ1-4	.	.	TGCGCCAGCAGCCAAGGGGGCTTAGATGAAAAACTGTTTTTT	CASSQGGLDEKLFF
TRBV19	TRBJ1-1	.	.	TGTGCCAGTAGTACAGACAGGCCCAGGAACACTGAAGCTTTCTTT	CASSTDRPRNTEAFF
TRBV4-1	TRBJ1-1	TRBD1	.	TGCGCCAGCAGCCAAGTTCGTGGGACAGGCAAGGACACTGAAGCTTTCTTT	CASSQVRGTGKDTEAFF
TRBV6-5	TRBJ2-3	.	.	TGTGCCAGCACCCGGGACAATACGCAGTATTTT	CASTRDNTQYF
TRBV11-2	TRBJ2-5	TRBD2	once	TGTGCCAGCAGCTTAGAGCAGGGACTAGCGGGTCAAGAGACCCAGTACTTC	CASSLEQGLAGQETQYF
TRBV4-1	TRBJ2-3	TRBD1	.	TGCGCCAGCAGCCAAGATCGGGACAGGGAAACAGATACGCAGTATTTT	CASSQDRDRETDTQYF
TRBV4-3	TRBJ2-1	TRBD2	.	TGCGCCAGCAGCCAAGAAACTAGCGGGAGCAATGAGCAGTTCTTC	CASSQETSGSNEQFF
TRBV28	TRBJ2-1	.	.	TGTGCCAGCAGTCCCAGGGTGTGGGGGCGGGATGAGCAGTTCTTC	CASSPRVWGRDEQFF
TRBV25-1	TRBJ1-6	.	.	TGTGCCAGCAGTGAATTTGGGGGGAATTCACCCCTCCACTTT	CASSEFGGNSPLHF
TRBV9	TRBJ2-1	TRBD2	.	TGTGCCAGCAGCGTATCCCGGACTAGCGGGAGCTATGAGCAGTTCTTC	CASSVSRTSGSYEQFF
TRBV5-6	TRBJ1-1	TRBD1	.	TGTGCCAGCAGCTTAGGACAGGGGGCGCGGACTGAAGCTTTCTTT	CASSLGQGARTEAFF
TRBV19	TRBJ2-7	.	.	TGTGCCAGTAGTCCCTCGGGACTCTCCTACGAGCAGTACTTC	CASSPSGLSYEQYF